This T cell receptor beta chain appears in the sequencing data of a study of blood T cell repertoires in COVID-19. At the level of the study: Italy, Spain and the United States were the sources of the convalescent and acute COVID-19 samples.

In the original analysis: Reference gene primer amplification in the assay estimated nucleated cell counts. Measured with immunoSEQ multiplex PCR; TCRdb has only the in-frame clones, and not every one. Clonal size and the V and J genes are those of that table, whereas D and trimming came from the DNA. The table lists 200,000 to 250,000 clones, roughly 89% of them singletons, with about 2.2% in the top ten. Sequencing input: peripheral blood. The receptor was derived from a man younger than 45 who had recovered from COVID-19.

This CDR3 reads CASSPTVAVNTEAFF. DNA of the CDR3: TGTGCCAGCTCACCAACCGTTGCGGTGAACACTGAAGCTTTCTTT. The rearrangement uses TRBV18 and TRBJ1-1, with D unresolved. With 2 bases removed from V and 0 bases from J, the gap between germline ends came to 10 bases. The CDR3 totals 15 residues. Germline loops: CDR1 KGHSH, CDR2 LQKENI.